A selection of T cell receptor beta chains follows, all from one sample in a study of T-cell reconstitution after alpha-beta-depleted transplantation in children. TCRdb called the PCR reads again in MiXCR, with one record for every CDR3 protein. The data show about 240,000 distinct CDR3 sequences, 20% to 30% seen once. This specimen consisted of PBMCs, obtained before TCRalphabeta/CD19-depleted stem cell transplant. These receptors came from a girl aged 2 to 10 with Fanconi anemia, due to receive a stem cell transplant. Each CDR3 is given with its conserved first and last residue. A D gene is named only where the DNA matches it firmly. Clone size appears in some rows only: once, few, many, or a class for an expanded clone.

v_gene,j_gene,abundance,d_gene,CDR3aa,CDR3nt
TRBV7-3,TRBJ2-1,-,-,CASSSGLSEQFF,TGTGCCAGCAGCTCCGGACTCTCGGAGCAGTTCTTC
TRBV29-1,TRBJ1-1,few,TRBD1,CSLRDSNTEAFF,TGCAGCCTCCGGGACAGCAACACTGAAGCTTTCTTT
TRBV2,TRBJ2-3,few,TRBD2,CASQVAGEDTQYF,TGTGCCAGCCAAGTAGCGGGGGAAGATACGCAGTATTTT
TRBV29-1,TRBJ2-1,many,TRBD2,CSVEVAGIQFF,TGCAGCGTTGAAGTAGCGGGGATTCAGTTCTTC
TRBV4-2,TRBJ1-4,-,TRBD1,CASSQEQGASNEKLFF,TGTGCCAGCAGCCAAGAACAGGGGGCATCTAATGAAAAACTGTTTTTT
TRBV27,TRBJ2-3,many,-,CASSDSGPRTDTQYF,TGTGCCAGCAGTGATTCCGGGCCGCGGACAGATACGCAGTATTTT
TRBV11-2,TRBJ2-5,-,TRBD2,CASSPEESGGPQETQYF,TGTGCCAGCAGCCCCGAGGAAAGCGGGGGACCTCAGGAGACCCAGTACTTC
TRBV10-3,TRBJ2-2,few,TRBD2,CAISGGATGELFF,TGTGCCATCAGCGGGGGGGCCACCGGGGAGCTGTTTTTT
TRBV20-1,TRBJ1-5,-,-,CSASRGWSNQPQHF,TGCAGTGCTAGCAGAGGTTGGAGCAATCAGCCCCAGCATTTT
TRBV29-1,TRBJ1-1,many,-,CSVQQGLNTEAFF,TGCAGCGTTCAACAGGGACTTAACACTGAAGCTTTCTTT
TRBV29-1,TRBJ2-2,-,-,CSVDASNTGELFF,TGCAGCGTTGACGCGTCGAACACCGGGGAGCTGTTTTTT
TRBV9,TRBJ2-3,-,-,CASSVDEGADTQYF,TGTGCCAGCAGCGTAGATGAAGGTGCGGATACGCAGTATTTT
TRBV7-2,TRBJ2-3,many,-,CASSQERSDTQYF,TGTGCCAGCAGCCAGGAGCGATCCGATACGCAGTATTTT
TRBV10-1,TRBJ2-3,few,TRBD2,CASSGTSGYTDTQYF,TGCGCCAGCAGTGGGACTAGCGGTTACACAGATACGCAGTATTTT
TRBV20-1,TRBJ2-7,-,TRBD2,CSARERGGTYEQYF,TGCAGTGCTAGGGAGCGGGGGGGAACCTACGAGCAGTACTTC
TRBV29-1,TRBJ2-3,many,-,CSVTANTDTQYF,TGCAGCGTAACCGCCAACACAGATACGCAGTATTTT
TRBV25-1,TRBJ1-6,few,-,CASSESPVSSSPLHF,TGTGCCAGCAGTGAATCTCCAGTTTCTAGCTCACCCCTCCACTTT
TRBV5-1,TRBJ1-1,many,-,CASSLDVQTAMNTEAFF,TGCGCCAGCAGCTTGGACGTTCAGACAGCTATGAACACTGAAGCTTTCTTT
TRBV29-1,TRBJ2-7,many,-,CSVYRSETYEQYF,TGCAGCGTTTATCGGTCAGAAACCTACGAGCAGTACTTC
TRBV20-1,TRBJ2-3,many,TRBD2,CSARSGGSTDTQYF,TGCAGTGCTAGAAGCGGGGGAAGCACAGATACGCAGTATTTT
TRBV20-1,TRBJ2-7,-,TRBD1,CSAFRPGTGGWEQYF,TGCAGTGCTTTTAGACCCGGGACAGGGGGCTGGGAGCAGTACTTC
TRBV20-1,TRBJ2-3,-,TRBD2,CSARWGGGPPDTQYF,TGCAGTGCTAGGTGGGGGGGAGGGCCGCCAGATACGCAGTATTTT
TRBV6-1,TRBJ1-2,many,TRBD1,CASGSQGGIGYTF,TGTGCCAGCGGATCTCAGGGGGGCATCGGCTACACCTTC
TRBV29-1,TRBJ2-1,-,TRBD2,CSVGQAGGNEQFF,TGCAGCGTTGGGCAAGCGGGAGGCAATGAGCAGTTCTTC
TRBV18,TRBJ2-3,few,TRBD1,CASLRTGGTDTQYF,TGTGCCAGCCTACGGACAGGGGGCACAGATACGCAGTATTTT
TRBV20-1,TRBJ1-2,many,TRBD1,CSANRGGADYGYTF,TGCAGTGCAAACCGAGGGGGCGCGGACTATGGCTACACCTTC
TRBV18,TRBJ2-5,-,-,CASSPPSLQETQYF,TGTGCCAGCTCACCACCCTCCCTTCAAGAGACCCAGTACTTC